Presented here are 16 T cell receptor beta chains from one specimen sequenced in a study of OX40 agonist ivuxolimab in advanced cancers. This table comes from immunoSEQ multiplex PCR, and its TCRdb copy is limited to in-frame clones, with some not included. In the table there are some 66,000 clones, almost 85% of which are singletons. The sequencing used CD4+ or CD8+ T cells sorted from blood, collected in a trial of the OX40 agonist ivuxolimab. Every receptor here comes from an adult with an advanced solid tumor such as melanoma, head and neck, liver or kidney cancer.

The V gene is TRBV10-1, the J gene TRBJ1-4; D uncertain. The CDR3 is made up of 15 amino acids. Germline V gene lookup returns CDR1 WNHNN and CDR2 SYGVQD (reference sequence). V was clipped by 0 bases and J by 8 bases, with 13 bases between them. CDR3 sequence reads: CASSESGVNGEKLFF. In DNA form, the CDR3 reads TGCGCCAGCAGTGAGTCTGGGGTTAACGGCGAAAAACTGTTTTTT.

The rearrangement joins TRBV19 to TRBJ1-1; the D gene is possibly TRBD1 (6 bases). The CDR3 covers 15 residues. Germline lookup yields CDR1 LNHDA and CDR2 SQIVND (reference sequence). V was shortened by 4 bases and J by 4 bases, with 16 bases between the two germline ends. In DNA, the CDR3 is TGTGCCAGTAGTAACCCTTGGGGGGCAAGCACTGAAGCTTTCTTT. Protein product: CASSNPWGASTEAFF.

In regard to this clone: Other DNA sequences in the same sample also yield this CDR3. The chain is built from TRBV7-2 and TRBJ2-3; D is uncertain. The V gene's germline CDR1 is SGHTA and CDR2 FQGNSA. V gave up 3 bases and J gave up 2 bases, with 6 bases separating them. The CDR3 loop spans 13 amino acids. The CDR3 spells CASSFGSTDTQYF. CDR3 nucleotide sequence: TGTGCCAGCAGCTTTGGGTCCACAGATACGCAGTATTTT.

V and J are TRBV27 and TRBJ2-6; D is uncertain. V was pared by 1 base and J by 0 bases, with 4 bases between. CDR1 MNHEY and CDR2 SMNVEV come from the germline V gene (reference sequence). This CDR3 has 15 amino acids. This chain's CDR3 is CASSLLSSGANVLTF. The CDR3 bases are TGTGCCAGCAGTTTATTGAGCTCTGGGGCCAACGTCCTGACTTTC.

The J gene is TRBJ1-2, the V gene TRBV6-5; unclear D gene. From germline, CDR1 is MNHEY and CDR2 SVGAGI. This CDR3 has 15 residues. V lost 0 bases and J lost 3, with 11 bases in between. The CDR3 coding sequence is TGTGCCAGCAGTTACTCTGGCCGGTCCCACTATGGCTACACCTTC. It is translated as CASSYSGRSHYGYTF.

The chain uses TRBV6-5 and TRBJ2-1; D is unresolved. The CDR3 is made up of 12 amino acids. With 3 bases removed from V and 10 bases from J, the gap between germline ends came to 10 bases. Germline V gene lookup returns CDR1 MNHEY and CDR2 SVGAGI. This CDR3 is CASSYMGQEQFF. The CDR3 DNA reads as TGTGCCAGCAGTTATATGGGTCAAGAGCAGTTCTTC.

This clone has a single count. V usage is TRBV2 and J usage is TRBJ1-4; D gene uncertain. The CDR3 is 12 amino acids. CDR1 SNHLY and CDR2 FYNNEI come from the germline V gene. The V end lost 8 bases, the J end lost 6 bases, and 10 bases lay between the germline ends. CDR3 sequence reads: CASGDLYEKLFF. The CDR3 region has the DNA TGTGCCAGCGGAGACCTCTATGAAAAACTGTTTTTT.

The chain recombines TRBV13 with TRBJ2-1; D remains ambiguous. CDR3 length: 15 amino acids. The germline V gene has CDR1 PRHDT and CDR2 FYEKMQ (reference sequence). Trimming stripped 5 bases from V and 4 bases from J, with 15 bases between. CDR3 sequence: CASSAQLAGYNEQFF. CDR3 bases: TGTGCCAGCAGCGCCCAATTAGCAGGATACAATGAGCAGTTCTTC. Combining the CDR3 with reference TRBV13 and TRBJ2-1 gives the whole variable domain AAGVIQSPRHLIKEKRETATLKCYPIPRHDTVYWYQQGPGQDPQFLISFYEKMQSDKGSIPDRFSAQQFSDYHSELNMSSLELGDSALYFCASSAQLAGYNEQFFGPGTRLTVL.

This chain joins TRBV27 and TRBJ1-2; TRBD1 might be the D (5 bases). CDR1 MNHEY and CDR2 SMNVEV come from the germline V gene (reference sequence). V dropped 4 bases and J dropped 3 bases, with 15 bases sitting between them. There are 15 residues in the CDR3. CDR3 region: CASSSPGVAYYGYTF. CDR3 coding DNA: TGTGCCAGCAGTTCGCCGGGGGTCGCTTACTATGGCTACACCTTC.

The CDR3 loop reads CASSSTANYGYTF. As DNA, the CDR3 is TGTGCCAGCAGTTCGACAGCTAACTATGGCTACACCTTC. V usage is TRBV27 and J usage is TRBJ1-2; D may be TRBD1 (5 bases). CDR1 is MNHEY, CDR2 SMNVEV, per germline (reference sequence). V was cut by 4 bases and J by 0 bases, with 6 bases left in between. This CDR3 has 13 residues.

The chain combines TRBV7-8 with TRBJ2-2, with 8 nucleotides matching TRBD1. The germline V gene encodes CDR1 SGHVS and CDR2 FQNEAQ. The length of the CDR3 is 16 residues. The junction had 6 bases not matched to a gene; V was cut back by 5 bases and J by 1 base. CDR3 in DNA: TGTGCCAGCAGCCCGCGGACAGGGATGAACACCGGGGAGCTGTTTTTT. This sequence encodes CASSPRTGMNTGELFF.

This sequence joins TRBV19 and TRBJ2-7; D is perhaps TRBD2 (6 bases). V gave up 6 bases and J gave up 1 base, with 10 bases separating them. Germline V gene lookup returns CDR1 LNHDA and CDR2 SQIVND (reference sequence). This CDR3 region has 13 residues. CDR3 sequence reads: CASRRGGSYEQYF. The CDR3 DNA is TGTGCCAGTAGAAGGGGAGGTTCCTACGAGCAGTACTTC.

This sequence joins TRBV9 and TRBJ2-1; D is possibly TRBD1 (6 bases). The CDR3 contains 15 residues. The V end was cut by 4 bases, the J end by 9 bases, with 20 bases between. The V gene's germline CDR1 is SGDLS and CDR2 YYNGEE. CDR3 sequence reads: CASSRTEMGPLEQFF. The CDR3 coding sequence is TGTGCCAGCAGCCGGACAGAGATGGGGCCCCTTGAGCAGTTCTTC.

The chain employs TRBV4-3 and TRBJ2-7, with TRBD2 as a possible D gene (6 bases). There are 15 residues in the CDR3. Trimming cost V 1 base and J 1 base, with 11 bases left between them. Per the germline V gene, CDR1 is LGHNA and CDR2 is YSLEER. CDR3 nucleotide sequence: TGCGCCAGCAGCCAAGGGCAGGGAGGATCCTACGAGCAGTACTTC. This encodes CASSQGQGGSYEQYF.

CDR3 in amino acids: CASSHLSGSFYNEQFF. The CDR3 bases are TGTGCCAGCAGCCATCTCAGCGGGTCTTTTTACAATGAGCAGTTCTTC. The V gene is TRBV13, the J gene TRBJ2-1; the D gene is possibly TRBD2 (6 bases). CDR1 and CDR2 from the germline V gene are PRHDT and FYEKMQ (reference sequence). The CDR3 loop spans 16 amino acids. V lost 5 bases to trimming and J lost 4 bases, with 18 bases between them.

This clone was recorded a few times. J is TRBJ1-2 and V is TRBV7-9; D gene unclear. The ends were cut back, 8 bases at V and 3 bases at J, with 13 bases in the middle. Germline CDR1 SEHNR, CDR2 FQNEAQ (reference sequence). The length of the CDR3 is 13 residues. In nucleotides, the CDR3 is TGTGCCAGCCTGGGCCACCGCCACTATGGCTACACCTTC. This encodes CASLGHRHYGYTF.